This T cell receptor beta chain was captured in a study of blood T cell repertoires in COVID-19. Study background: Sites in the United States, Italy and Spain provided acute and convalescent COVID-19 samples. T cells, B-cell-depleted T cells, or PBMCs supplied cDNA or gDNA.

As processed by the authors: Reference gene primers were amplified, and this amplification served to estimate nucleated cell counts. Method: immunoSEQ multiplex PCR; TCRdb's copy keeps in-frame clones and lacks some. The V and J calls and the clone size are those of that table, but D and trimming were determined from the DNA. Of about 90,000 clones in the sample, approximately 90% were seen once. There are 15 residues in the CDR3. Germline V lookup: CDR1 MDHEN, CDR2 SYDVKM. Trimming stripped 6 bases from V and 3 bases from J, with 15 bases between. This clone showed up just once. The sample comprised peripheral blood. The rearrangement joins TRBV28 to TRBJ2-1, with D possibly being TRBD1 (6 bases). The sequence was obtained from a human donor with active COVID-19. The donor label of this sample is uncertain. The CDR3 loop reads CASRLDRLRYNEQFF. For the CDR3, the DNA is TGTGCCAGCAGGCTAGACAGGCTCCGCTACAATGAGCAGTTCTTC. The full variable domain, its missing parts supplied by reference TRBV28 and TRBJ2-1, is DVKVTQSSRYLVKRTGEKVFLECVQDMDHENMFWYRQDPGLGLRLIYFSYDVKMKEKGDIPEGYSVSREKKERFSLILESASTNQTSMYLCASRLDRLRYNEQFFGPGTRLTVL.